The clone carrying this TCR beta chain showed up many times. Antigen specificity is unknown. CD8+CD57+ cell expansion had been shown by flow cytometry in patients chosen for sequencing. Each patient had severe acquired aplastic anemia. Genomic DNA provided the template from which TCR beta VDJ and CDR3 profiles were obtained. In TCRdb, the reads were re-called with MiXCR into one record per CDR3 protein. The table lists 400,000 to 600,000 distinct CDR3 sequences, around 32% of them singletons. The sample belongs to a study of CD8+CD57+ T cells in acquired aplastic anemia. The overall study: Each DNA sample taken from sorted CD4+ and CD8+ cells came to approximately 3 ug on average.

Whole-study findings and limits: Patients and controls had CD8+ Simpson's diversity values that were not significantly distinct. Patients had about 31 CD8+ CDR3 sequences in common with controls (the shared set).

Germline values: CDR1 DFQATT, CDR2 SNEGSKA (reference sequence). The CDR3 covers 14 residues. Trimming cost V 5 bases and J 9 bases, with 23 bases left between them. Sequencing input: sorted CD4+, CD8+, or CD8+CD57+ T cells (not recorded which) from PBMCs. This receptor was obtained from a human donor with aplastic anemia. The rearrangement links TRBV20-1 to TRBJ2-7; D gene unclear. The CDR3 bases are TGCAGTGCTGTTAGGGCGTTGGCAGTCGTCGGGCAGTACTTC. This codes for CSAVRALAVVGQYF.